This is a list of T cell receptor beta chains from one sample in a study of response to subunit inactivated influenza vaccine. TCRdb reprocessed the RT-PCR reads via MiXCR and lists one record per CDR3 protein. The sample records around 580,000 distinct CDR3 sequences, 12% to 15% being singletons. Sequenced material: PBMCs from blood, taken approximately 12 days after vaccination. These receptors came from a man in his fifties or sixties who received an inactivated influenza vaccine. CDR3s include the opening cysteine and the closing phenylalanine or tryptophan. The order of the fields is J gene, V gene, clone size, D gene, CDR3 DNA, CDR3 protein. The D gene is left open where the match is weak. Expanded clones are given a class, and other clones once, few, many or no size at all.

TRBJ2-2 | TRBV11-2 | NA | TRBD1 | TGTGCCAGCAGCCGACGGGACAGGGAGCCCGGGGAGCTGTTTTTT | CASSRRDREPGELFF
TRBJ2-1 | TRBV5-1 | many | TRBD2 | TGCGCCAGCAGCTTGCGCGGTAGCGGGAACGTATTCTACAATGAGCAGTTCTTC | CASSLRGSGNVFYNEQFF
TRBJ2-7 | TRBV7-9 | NA | TRBD1 | TGTGCCAGCAGCTGGACAGGGAACTCCTACGAGCAGTACTTC | CASSWTGNSYEQYF
TRBJ2-1 | TRBV6-5 | NA | TRBD2 | TGTGCCAGCAGTTACTCGATACAGCGGGAGGGCGAAGACAATGAGCAGTTCTTC | CASSYSIQREGEDNEQFF
TRBJ2-7 | TRBV7-8 | NA | TRBD2 | TGTGCCAGCAGCATAGCGGGAGGGCCGTACGAGCAGTACTTC | CASSIAGGPYEQYF
TRBJ2-1 | TRBV28 | NA | NA | TGTGCCAGCACGGGGGCTGCCAGCTCCTACAATGAGCAGTTCTTC | CASTGAASSYNEQFF
TRBJ1-2 | TRBV10-3 | NA | TRBD1 | TGTGCCATCAGTCCAACAGGGGGCGCAAATGGCTACACCTTC | CAISPTGGANGYTF
TRBJ2-1 | TRBV7-9 | NA | NA | TGTGCCAGCGGCCACGGGGGCTACAATGAGCAGTTCTTC | CASGHGGYNEQFF
TRBJ2-7 | TRBV6-6 | few | TRBD2 | TGTGCCAGCAGCAAAGGGAGGGACTACGAGCAGTACTTC | CASSKGRDYEQYF
TRBJ1-1 | TRBV20-1 | NA | TRBD1 | TGCAGTGCTGACAGGGGAGGGGACACTGAAGCTTTCTTT | CSADRGGDTEAFF
TRBJ2-7 | TRBV7-9 | NA | NA | TGTGCCAGCAGCCAACCTACACGGTCCTACGAGCAGTACTTC | CASSQPTRSYEQYF
TRBJ2-7 | TRBV9 | few | TRBD2 | TGTGCCAGCAGCTCGTCCGGGACTAGCTACGAGCAGTACTTC | CASSSSGTSYEQYF
TRBJ2-2 | TRBV11-2 | NA | NA | TGTGCCAGCAGCCTTAGTACATCCAGGGTTTTCGCCGGGGAGCTGTTTTTT | CASSLSTSRVFAGELFF
TRBJ2-3 | TRBV12-3/TRBV12-4 | many | NA | TGTGCCAGCAGCTTAACTGGCACAGATACGCAGTATTTT | CASSLTGTDTQYF
TRBJ1-4 | TRBV12-3/TRBV12-4 | few | NA | TGTGCCAGCAGTTCCGGGAGTTGGTCTGGAAAACTGTTTTTT | CASSSGSWSGKLFF
TRBJ1-1 | TRBV6-1 | few | NA | TGTGCCAGCAGTGTGCCCACGAGGAACACTGAAGCTTTCTTT | CASSVPTRNTEAFF
TRBJ2-7 | TRBV11-2 | NA | NA | TGTGCCAGCAGCGCATTAACAGGGTTCTACGAGCAGTACTTC | CASSALTGFYEQYF
TRBJ2-7 | TRBV29-1 | few | NA | TGCAGCGTTGGCGGGGTCAGCCTCTACGAGCAGTACTTC | CSVGGVSLYEQYF
TRBJ2-1 | TRBV6-2/TRBV6-3 | NA | NA | TGTGCCAGCAGTATAGGGTCCGGGCACTTTAATGAGCAGTTCTTC | CASSIGSGHFNEQFF
TRBJ2-7 | TRBV5-6 | few | NA | TGTGCCAGCAGCTTGGTGGGGGAGGACTACGAGCAGTACTTC | CASSLVGEDYEQYF
TRBJ2-7 | TRBV20-1 | few | NA | TGCAGTGCTAGTAGAGGCTCGGGCGAGCAGTACTTC | CSASRGSGEQYF
TRBJ2-1 | TRBV29-1 | few | NA | TGCAGCGTTCAGGCTGAGCAGTTCTTC | CSVQAEQFF